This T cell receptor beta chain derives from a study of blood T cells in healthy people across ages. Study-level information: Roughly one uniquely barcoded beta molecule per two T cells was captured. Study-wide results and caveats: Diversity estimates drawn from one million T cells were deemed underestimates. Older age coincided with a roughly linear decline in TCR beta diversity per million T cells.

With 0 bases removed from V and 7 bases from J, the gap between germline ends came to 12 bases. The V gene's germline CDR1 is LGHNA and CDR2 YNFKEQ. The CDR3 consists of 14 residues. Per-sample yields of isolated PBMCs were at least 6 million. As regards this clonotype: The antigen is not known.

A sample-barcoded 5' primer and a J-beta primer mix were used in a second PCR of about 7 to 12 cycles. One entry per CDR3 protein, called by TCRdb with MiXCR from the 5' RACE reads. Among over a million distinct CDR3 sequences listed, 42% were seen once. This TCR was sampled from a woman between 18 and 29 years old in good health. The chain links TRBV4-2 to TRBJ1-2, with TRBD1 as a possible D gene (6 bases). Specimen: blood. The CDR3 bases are TGTGCCAGCAGCCAAGAGCAGGGGAGGTGTGGCTACACCTTC. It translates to CASSQEQGRCGYTF.